This TCR beta chain originates from a study of blood T cell repertoires in COVID-19. Study in general: Acute-phase and convalescent COVID-19 samples originated in the United States, Italy and Spain. Sample material is recorded as cDNA or gDNA derived from T cells, B-cell-depleted T cells, or PBMCs.

In the authors' methods: The authors estimated nucleated cell counts from reference gene primer amplification. Clones were read by immunoSEQ multiplex PCR, and TCRdb kept only the in-frame ones, dropping some. That table supplies the V and J calls and clone size; D and trimming were determined from the DNA. Of about 18,000 clones in the sample, around 90% were seen once. This CDR3 comprises 16 residues. CDR1 and CDR2 (germline): PRHDT, FYEKMQ (reference sequence). With V trimmed by 0 bases and J by 2 bases, 7 bases remained unmatched. The V and J genes are TRBV13 and TRBJ2-7; TRBD1 aligns across 7 bases. Source material: peripheral blood. This receptor was taken from a human donor in a cohort sampled during active COVID-19. The CDR3, as DNA: TGTGCCAGCAGCTTAGGCCTTGGACAGGCTACCTACGAGCAGTACTTC. Translation gives CASSLGLGQATYEQYF.